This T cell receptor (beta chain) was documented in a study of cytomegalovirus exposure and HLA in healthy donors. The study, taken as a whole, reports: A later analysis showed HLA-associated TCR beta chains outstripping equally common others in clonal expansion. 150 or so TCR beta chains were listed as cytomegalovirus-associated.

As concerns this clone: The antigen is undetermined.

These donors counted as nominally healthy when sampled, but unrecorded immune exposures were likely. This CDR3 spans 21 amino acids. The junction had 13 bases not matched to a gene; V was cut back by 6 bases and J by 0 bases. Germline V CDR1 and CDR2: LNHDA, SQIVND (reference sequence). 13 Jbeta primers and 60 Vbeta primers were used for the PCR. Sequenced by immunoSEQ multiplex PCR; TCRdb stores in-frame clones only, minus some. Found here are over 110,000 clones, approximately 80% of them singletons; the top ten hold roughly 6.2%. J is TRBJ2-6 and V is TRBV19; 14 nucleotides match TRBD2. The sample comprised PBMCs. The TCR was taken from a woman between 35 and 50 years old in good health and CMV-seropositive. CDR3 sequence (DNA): TGTGCCAGTAGGCCGGGACTAGCGGGAGTGAAGTTTGACTCTGGGGCCAACGTCCTGACTTTC. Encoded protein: CASRPGLAGVKFDSGANVLTF.